This T cell receptor beta chain was identified in a study of shared clonotypes between healthy human individuals. Looked up from germline, CDR1 is MNHEY and CDR2 is SMNVEV (reference sequence). V shed 6 bases and J shed 4 bases, with 9 bases lying between them. The CDR3 covers 13 residues. Produced via immunoSEQ multiplex PCR; TCRdb's table is partial and in-frame only. Of 2.5 million or so clones in the sample, approximately 94% were seen once. This rearrangement joins TRBV27 to TRBJ2-2; D unresolved. Sequenced input: naive CD4+ T cells sorted from blood. The subset was: CD45RA+ positively selected. This clonotype originated in a man aged 18 to 29 in good health. The CDR3 protein is CASSYTLTGELFF. CDR3 bases: TGTGCCAGCAGCTATACCCTCACCGGGGAGCTGTTTTTT.